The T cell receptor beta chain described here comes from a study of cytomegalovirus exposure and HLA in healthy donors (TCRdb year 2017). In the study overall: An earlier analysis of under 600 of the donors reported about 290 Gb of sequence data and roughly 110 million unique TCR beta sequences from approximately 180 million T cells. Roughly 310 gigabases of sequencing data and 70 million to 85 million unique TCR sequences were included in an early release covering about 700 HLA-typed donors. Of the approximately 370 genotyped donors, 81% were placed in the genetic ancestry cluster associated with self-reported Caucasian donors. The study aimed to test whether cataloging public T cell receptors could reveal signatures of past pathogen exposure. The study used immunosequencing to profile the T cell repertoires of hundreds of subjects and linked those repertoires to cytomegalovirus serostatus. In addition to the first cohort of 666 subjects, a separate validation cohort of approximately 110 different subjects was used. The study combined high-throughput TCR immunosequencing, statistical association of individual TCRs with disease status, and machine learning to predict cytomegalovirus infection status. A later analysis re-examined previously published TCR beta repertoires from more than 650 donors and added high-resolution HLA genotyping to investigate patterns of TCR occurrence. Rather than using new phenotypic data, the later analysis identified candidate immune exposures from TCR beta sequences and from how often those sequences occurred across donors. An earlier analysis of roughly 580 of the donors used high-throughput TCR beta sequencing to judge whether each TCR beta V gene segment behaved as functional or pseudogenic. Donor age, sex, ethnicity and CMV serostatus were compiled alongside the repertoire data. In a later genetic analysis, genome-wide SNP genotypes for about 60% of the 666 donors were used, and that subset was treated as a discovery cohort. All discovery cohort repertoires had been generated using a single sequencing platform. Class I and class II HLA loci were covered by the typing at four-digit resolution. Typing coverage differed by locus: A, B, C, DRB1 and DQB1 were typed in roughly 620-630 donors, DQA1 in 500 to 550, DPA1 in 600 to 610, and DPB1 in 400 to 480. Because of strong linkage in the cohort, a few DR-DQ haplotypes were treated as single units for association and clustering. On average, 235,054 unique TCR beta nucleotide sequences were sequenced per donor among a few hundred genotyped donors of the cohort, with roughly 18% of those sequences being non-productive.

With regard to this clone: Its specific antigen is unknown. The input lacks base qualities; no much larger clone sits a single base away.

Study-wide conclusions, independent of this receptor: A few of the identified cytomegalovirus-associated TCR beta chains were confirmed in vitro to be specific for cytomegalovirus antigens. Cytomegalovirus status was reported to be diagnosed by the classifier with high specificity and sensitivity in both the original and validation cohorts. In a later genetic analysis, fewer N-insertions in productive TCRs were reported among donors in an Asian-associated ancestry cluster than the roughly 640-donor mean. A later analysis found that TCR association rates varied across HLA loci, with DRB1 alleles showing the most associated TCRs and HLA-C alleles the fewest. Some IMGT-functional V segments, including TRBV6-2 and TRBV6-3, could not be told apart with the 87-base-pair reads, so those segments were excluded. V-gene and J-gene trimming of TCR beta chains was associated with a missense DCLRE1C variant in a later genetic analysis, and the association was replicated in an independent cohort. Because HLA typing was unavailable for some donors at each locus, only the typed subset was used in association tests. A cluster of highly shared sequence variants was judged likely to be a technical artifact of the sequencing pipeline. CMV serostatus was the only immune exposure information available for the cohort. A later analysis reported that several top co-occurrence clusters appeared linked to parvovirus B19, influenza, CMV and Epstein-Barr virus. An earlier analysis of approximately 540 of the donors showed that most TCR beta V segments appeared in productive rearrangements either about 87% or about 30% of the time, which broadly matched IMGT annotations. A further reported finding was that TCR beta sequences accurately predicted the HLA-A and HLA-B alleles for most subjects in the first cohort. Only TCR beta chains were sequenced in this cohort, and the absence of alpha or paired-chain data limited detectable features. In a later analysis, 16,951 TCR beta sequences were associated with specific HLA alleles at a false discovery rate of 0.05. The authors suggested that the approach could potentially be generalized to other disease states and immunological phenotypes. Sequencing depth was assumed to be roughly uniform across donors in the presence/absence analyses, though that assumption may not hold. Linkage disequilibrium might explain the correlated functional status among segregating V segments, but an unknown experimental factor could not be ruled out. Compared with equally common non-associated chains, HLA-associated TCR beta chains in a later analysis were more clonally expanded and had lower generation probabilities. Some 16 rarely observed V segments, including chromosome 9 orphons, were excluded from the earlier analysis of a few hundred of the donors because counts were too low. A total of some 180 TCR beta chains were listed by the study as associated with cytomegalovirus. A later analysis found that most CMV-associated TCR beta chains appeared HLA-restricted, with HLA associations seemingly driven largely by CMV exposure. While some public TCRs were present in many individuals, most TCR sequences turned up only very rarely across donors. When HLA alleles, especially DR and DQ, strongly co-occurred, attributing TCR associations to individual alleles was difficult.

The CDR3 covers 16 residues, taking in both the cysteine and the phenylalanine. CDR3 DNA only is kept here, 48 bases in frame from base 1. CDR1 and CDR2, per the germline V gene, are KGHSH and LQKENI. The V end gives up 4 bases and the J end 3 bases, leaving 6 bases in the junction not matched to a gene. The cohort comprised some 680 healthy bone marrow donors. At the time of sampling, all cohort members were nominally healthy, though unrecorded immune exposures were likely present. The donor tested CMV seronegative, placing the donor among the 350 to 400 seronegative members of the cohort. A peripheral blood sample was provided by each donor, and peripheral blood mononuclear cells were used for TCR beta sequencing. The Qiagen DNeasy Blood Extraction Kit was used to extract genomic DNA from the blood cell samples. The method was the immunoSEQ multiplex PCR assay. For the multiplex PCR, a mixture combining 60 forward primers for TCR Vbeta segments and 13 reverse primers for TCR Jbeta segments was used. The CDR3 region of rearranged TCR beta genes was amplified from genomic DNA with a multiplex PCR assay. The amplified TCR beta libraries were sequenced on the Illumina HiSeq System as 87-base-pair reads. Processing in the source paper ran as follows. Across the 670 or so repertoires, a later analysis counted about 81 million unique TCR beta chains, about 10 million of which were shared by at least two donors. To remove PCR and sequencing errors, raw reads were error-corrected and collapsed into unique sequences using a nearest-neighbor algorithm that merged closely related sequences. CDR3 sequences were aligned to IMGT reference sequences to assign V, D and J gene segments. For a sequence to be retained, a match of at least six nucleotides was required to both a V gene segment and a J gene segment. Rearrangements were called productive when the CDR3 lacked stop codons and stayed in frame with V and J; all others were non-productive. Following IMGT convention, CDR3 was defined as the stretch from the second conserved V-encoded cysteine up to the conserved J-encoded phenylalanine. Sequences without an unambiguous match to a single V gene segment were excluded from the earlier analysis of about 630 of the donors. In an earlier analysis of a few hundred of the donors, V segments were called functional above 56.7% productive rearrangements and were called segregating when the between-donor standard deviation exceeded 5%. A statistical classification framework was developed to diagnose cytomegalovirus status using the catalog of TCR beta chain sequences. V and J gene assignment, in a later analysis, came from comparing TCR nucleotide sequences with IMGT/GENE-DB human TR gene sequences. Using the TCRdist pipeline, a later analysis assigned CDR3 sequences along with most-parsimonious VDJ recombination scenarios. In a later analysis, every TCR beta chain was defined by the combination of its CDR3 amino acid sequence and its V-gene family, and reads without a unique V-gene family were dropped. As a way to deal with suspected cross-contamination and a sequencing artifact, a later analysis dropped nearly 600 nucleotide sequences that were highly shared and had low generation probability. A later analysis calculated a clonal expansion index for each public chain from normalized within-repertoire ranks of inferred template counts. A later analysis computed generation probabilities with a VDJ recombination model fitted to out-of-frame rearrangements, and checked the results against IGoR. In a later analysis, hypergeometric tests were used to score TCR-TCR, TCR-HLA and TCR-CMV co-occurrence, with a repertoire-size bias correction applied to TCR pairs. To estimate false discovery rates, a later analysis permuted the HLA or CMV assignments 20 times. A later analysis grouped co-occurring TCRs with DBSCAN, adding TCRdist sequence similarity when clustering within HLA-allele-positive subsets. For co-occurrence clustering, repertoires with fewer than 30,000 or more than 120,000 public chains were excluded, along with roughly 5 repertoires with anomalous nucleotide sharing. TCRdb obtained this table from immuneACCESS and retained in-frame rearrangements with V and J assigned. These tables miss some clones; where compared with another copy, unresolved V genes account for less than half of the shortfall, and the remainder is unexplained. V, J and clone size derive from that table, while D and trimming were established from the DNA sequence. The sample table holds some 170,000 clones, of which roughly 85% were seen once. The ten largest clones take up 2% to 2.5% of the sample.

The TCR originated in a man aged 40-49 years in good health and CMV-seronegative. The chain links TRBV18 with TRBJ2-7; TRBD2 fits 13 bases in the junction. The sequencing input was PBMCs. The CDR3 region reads CASSQPGLAGNYEQYF. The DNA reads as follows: TGTGCCAGCTCACAACCGGGACTAGCGGGAAACTACGAGCAGTACTTC.